This T cell receptor (beta chain) is from a study of OX40 agonist ivuxolimab in advanced cancers. The V end was cut by 2 bases, the J end by 5 bases, with 10 bases between. CDR1 is KGHSH and CDR2 is LQKENI in the germline V gene. The CDR3 consists of 15 residues. Clones were read by immunoSEQ multiplex PCR, and TCRdb kept only the in-frame ones, dropping some. The table has about 51,000 clones, about 90% seen once; the top ten hold 3.6%. Blood sampling took place at baseline, cycle 4 day 1, and cycle 7 day 1. The rearrangement uses TRBV18 and TRBJ1-6, with no clear D. This clonotype originated in an adult with an advanced solid tumor such as melanoma, head and neck, liver or kidney cancer. This sample comprised CD4+ or CD8+ T cells sorted from blood, obtained in a trial of the OX40 agonist ivuxolimab. As DNA, the CDR3 is TGTGCCAGCTCACCATGGGCCAGCGATAATTCACCCCTCCACTTT. Its translation is CASSPWASDNSPLHF.